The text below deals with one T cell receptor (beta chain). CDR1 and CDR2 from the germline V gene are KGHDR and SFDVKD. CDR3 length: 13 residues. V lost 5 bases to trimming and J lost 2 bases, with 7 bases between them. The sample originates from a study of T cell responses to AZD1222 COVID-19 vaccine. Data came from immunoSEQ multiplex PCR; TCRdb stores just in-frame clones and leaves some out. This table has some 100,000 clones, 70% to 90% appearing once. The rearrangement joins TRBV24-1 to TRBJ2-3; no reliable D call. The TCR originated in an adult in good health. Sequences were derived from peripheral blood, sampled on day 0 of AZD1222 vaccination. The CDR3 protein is CATSVGSTDTQYF. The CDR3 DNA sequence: TGTGCCACCAGTGTCGGATCCACAGATACGCAGTATTTT.